This T cell receptor (beta chain) comes out of a study of blood T cell repertoires in COVID-19. Study information: There were acute and convalescent COVID-19 samples, and they came from the United States, Italy and Spain. Sources were T cells, B-cell-depleted T cells, or PBMCs; the material itself was cDNA or gDNA.

J lost 5 bases, V lost 4 bases, and 5 bases had no gene match. The germline CDR1 and CDR2 sequences are SGHNT and YYREEE (reference sequence). This CDR3 spans 15 amino acids. In this sample, this clone turned up a few times. Original analysis: Reference gene primer amplification yielded estimated nucleated cell counts. The method was immunoSEQ multiplex PCR; TCRdb's version includes in-frame clones alone and lacks a portion of them. The DNA gave D and trimming, while V, J and clone size come from that table. The table includes 95,000 to 100,000 clones, 75% to 85% detected once. Sequenced sample: peripheral blood. The chain combines TRBV5-4 with TRBJ2-1, with 11 bases matching TRBD2. This sequence was found in a woman over 75 with active or convalescent COVID-19. The CDR3: CASSPTSGANNEQFF. In DNA form, the CDR3 reads TGTGCCAGCAGCCCGACTAGCGGGGCCAACAATGAGCAGTTCTTC.